The 29 T cell receptor beta chains in this list originate from one sample, sequenced in a study of blood T cell repertoires in COVID-19. Libraries were prepared by immunoSEQ multiplex PCR; TCRdb keeps only in-frame clonotypes and omits some of them. The sample yields roughly 230,000 clones, 85% to 90% seen once. Sequenced input: PBMCs or T cells enriched from blood (not recorded which). These receptor sequences come from a woman aged 25 to 39 with acute COVID-19.

CDR3 coding DNA: TGTGCCAGCAGCGCCCGGACAGGAGGTAACTATGGCTACACCTTC. It codes for CASSARTGGNYGYTF. The chain joins TRBV9 to TRBJ1-2, with TRBD1 identical over 7 bases. J gave up 1 base and V 3 bases, and 6 bases lay outside the gene matches. Germline V lookup: CDR1 SGDLS, CDR2 YYNGEE. This CDR3 region has 15 residues.

The chain recombines TRBV7-8 with TRBJ1-6, with D uncertain. With 1 base removed from V and 0 bases from J, the gap between germline ends came to 7 bases. CDR1 is SGHVS, CDR2 FQNEAQ, per germline. The CDR3 has 16 amino acids. The CDR3 spells CASSLGPGSYNSPLHF. The CDR3 bases are TGTGCCAGCAGCTTAGGGCCAGGCTCCTATAATTCACCCCTCCACTTT.

The rearrangement uses TRBV6-1 and TRBJ2-2, with a tentative D call TRBD2 (5 bases). CDR1 is MNHNS, CDR2 SASEGT, per germline. The CDR3 is 15 residues long. V lost 1 base and J 5 bases, leaving 11 bases between the germline ends. The CDR3 sequence: CASSEDRRRTGELFF. CDR3 DNA sequence: TGTGCCAGCAGTGAAGACCGAAGGAGGACCGGGGAGCTGTTTTTT.

This chain uses TRBV29-1 with TRBJ1-3; D possibly corresponds to TRBD1 (6 bases). The CDR3 extends over 14 amino acids. V was clipped by 1 base and J by 3 bases, with 10 bases between them. Germline CDR1 is SQVTM and CDR2 is ANQGSEA. The CDR3 loop reads CSVEAQGGGNTIYF. The CDR3, as DNA: TGCAGCGTTGAAGCACAGGGCGGTGGAAACACCATATATTTT.

This clone appeared once. The chain carries TRBV6-5 and TRBJ1-5; D gene ambiguous. The CDR3 length is 14 residues. Germline V gene data show CDR1 as MNHEY and CDR2 as SVGAGI. Trimming cost V 3 bases and J 0 bases, with 6 bases left between them. The CDR3 here is CASSYADSNQPQHF. The CDR3 bases are TGTGCCAGCAGTTATGCGGATAGCAATCAGCCCCAGCATTTT.

The chain combines TRBV7-3 with TRBJ2-2; the match to TRBD1 covers 7 bases. Germline-derived CDR1 and CDR2 are SGHTA and FQGTGA. With V trimmed by 6 bases and J by 5 bases, 3 bases remained unmatched. The CDR3 has 13 residues. The CDR3 DNA sequence: TGTGCCAGCAGACCGGGACAGACCGGGGAGCTGTTTTTT. Amino acid sequence: CASRPGQTGELFF.

The V call is TRBV7-2, the J call TRBJ2-7, with D possibly being TRBD1 (6 bases). In germline, CDR1 is SGHTA, CDR2 FQGNSA. V was shortened by 5 bases and J by 4 bases, with 12 bases between the two germline ends. The CDR3 has 13 residues. The CDR3 protein is CASSNQGGYEQYF. The CDR3 bases are TGTGCCAGCAGCAATCAAGGGGGATACGAGCAGTACTTC.

The rearrangement joins TRBV20-1 to TRBJ2-1, with D perhaps matching TRBD1 (5 bases). The CDR3 covers 11 residues. Per germline, CDR1 DFQATT and CDR2 SNEGSKA (reference sequence). The V and J ends lost 8 bases and 4 bases respectively, with 9 bases between them. The CDR3 nucleotides read TGCAGTCCTGACAGTTACAATGAGCAGTTCTTC. This codes for CSPDSYNEQFF.

This clone was counted a single time. The genes are TRBV30 and TRBJ2-5; D is possibly TRBD1 (6 bases). Germline loops: CDR1 GTSNPN, CDR2 SVGIG (reference sequence). Trimming shortened V by 3 bases and J by 5 bases, and 13 bases separated the two germline ends. CDR3 length: 13 amino acids. The CDR3 bases are TGTGCCTGGAGACAGGGTAGAGATGAGACCCAGTACTTC. Translation gives CAWRQGRDETQYF.

V and J are TRBV7-8 and TRBJ1-1; tentatively, D is TRBD1 (5 bases). The CDR3 has 15 residues. V lost 5 bases to trimming and J lost 1 base, with 14 bases between them. The germline gives CDR1 SGHVS, CDR2 FQNEAQ. The CDR3 is CASSTYRFPNTEAFF. DNA for the CDR3: TGTGCCAGCAGCACCTACAGGTTTCCGAACACTGAAGCTTTCTTT.

The rearrangement joins TRBV6-5 to TRBJ1-6; 8 positions agree with TRBD1. CDR1 is MNHEY, CDR2 SVGAGI, per germline. The CDR3 is made up of 15 amino acids. With V trimmed by 0 bases and J by 6 bases, 1 base remained unmatched. The chain's CDR3 is CASSYSGQGNSPLHF. CDR3 DNA sequence: TGTGCCAGCAGTTACTCTGGACAGGGTAATTCACCCCTCCACTTT.

The rearrangement uses TRBV7-8 and TRBJ1-6; TRBD1 might be the D (6 bases). V lost 2 bases, J lost 7 bases, and 9 bases lay in between. The CDR3 has 14 amino acids. Germline V lookup: CDR1 SGHVS, CDR2 FQNEAQ. CDR3 sequence reads: CASSLQGRNSPLHF. In DNA, the CDR3 is TGTGCCAGCAGCTTACAGGGGCGGAATTCACCCCTCCACTTT.

V and J are TRBV30 and TRBJ1-6; D is perhaps TRBD1 (6 bases). Germline V CDR1 and CDR2: GTSNPN, SVGIG (reference sequence). The CDR3 has 14 residues. The V and J ends lost 1 base and 8 bases respectively, with 12 bases between them. The CDR3 loop is CAWSDLQGDSPLHF. CDR3 coding DNA: TGTGCCTGGAGTGATCTACAGGGTGATTCACCCCTCCACTTT.

The gene calls are TRBV14 and TRBJ1-6; TRBD1 matches 8 bases. CDR1 and CDR2 from the germline V gene are SGHDN and FVKESK. The CDR3 loop spans 15 amino acids. V shed 0 bases, J shed 8 bases, and the junction held 3 bases outside the gene matches. The CDR3 loop reads CASSQERQGYSPLHF. CDR3 in DNA: TGTGCCAGCAGCCAAGAGAGACAGGGGTATTCACCCCTCCACTTT.

This sequence joins TRBV9 and TRBJ2-4; 10 bases match TRBD2. This CDR3 spans 17 amino acids. Germline V gene lookup returns CDR1 SGDLS and CDR2 YYNGEE. The V and J ends lost 3 bases and 1 base, in that order; junction bases with no gene match: 7. The CDR3: CASSADLAGVAKNIQYF. The CDR3 nucleotides read TGTGCCAGCAGCGCCGACCTAGCGGGGGTGGCCAAAAACATTCAGTACTTC.

The chain recombines TRBV5-1 with TRBJ2-7, with D perhaps matching TRBD2 (5 bases). The V and J ends lost 4 bases and 2 bases respectively, with 16 bases between them. Germline V gene lookup returns CDR1 SGHRS and CDR2 YFSETQ. The CDR3 spans 15 residues. Here the CDR3 DNA reads TGCGCCAGCAGCGCTACAAGACGGGAAACCTACGAGCAGTACTTC. Translated, it gives CASSATRRETYEQYF.

This clone was seen only once. The chain has TRBV19 and TRBJ2-7; 11 nucleotides match TRBD1. The length of the CDR3 is 16 residues. V dropped 3 bases and J dropped 2; count of bases not matched to a gene: 6. CDR1 is LNHDA, CDR2 SQIVND, per germline (reference sequence). CDR3 DNA: TGTGCCAGTAGTATCCTTCCGGGACAGGGGGCCTACGAGCAGTACTTC. It yields the protein CASSILPGQGAYEQYF. Based on the CDR3 plus reference TRBV19 and TRBJ2-7, the full variable domain is DGGITQSPKYLFRKEGQNVTLSCEQNLNHDAMYWYRQDPGQGLRLIYYSQIVNDFQKGDIAEGYSVSREKKESFPLTVTSAQKNPTAFYLCASSILPGQGAYEQYFGPGTRLTVT.

V is TRBV5-6 and J is TRBJ2-1; TRBD2 matches 7 bases. The germline V gene has CDR1 SGHDT and CDR2 YYEEEE. The V gene end was trimmed by 0 bases and the J gene end by 3 bases; junction bases not matched to a gene: 3. This CDR3 is built from 15 residues. CDR3 loop: CASSLGAGSYNEQFF. DNA of the CDR3: TGTGCCAGCAGCTTGGGAGCGGGGAGCTACAATGAGCAGTTCTTC.

The CDR3 region is CASSDSSNTEAFF. The CDR3 DNA is TGTGCCAGCTCAGACAGTTCTAACACTGAAGCTTTCTTT. This rearrangement joins TRBV18 to TRBJ1-1, with D possibly being TRBD1 (5 bases). The CDR3 spans 13 residues. The germline V gene encodes CDR1 KGHSH and CDR2 LQKENI. Trimming left V 5 bases short and J 2 bases short, with 9 bases between.

The chain carries TRBV5-5 and TRBJ1-2, with 7 bases that match TRBD1. CDR3 size: 17 residues. Germline V CDR1 and CDR2: SGHKS, YYEKEE (reference sequence). V shed 4 bases, J shed 1 base, and the junction held 13 bases outside the gene matches. CDR3 protein: CASSLQAGTDNNYGYTF. In DNA, the CDR3 is TGTGCCAGCAGCCTGCAAGCCGGGACAGACAATAACTATGGCTACACCTTC.

This chain uses TRBV27 with TRBJ1-5; D call uncertain. Trimming shortened V by 5 bases and J by 2 bases, and 10 bases separated the two germline ends. CDR3 length: 14 amino acids. Germline CDR1 is MNHEY and CDR2 is SMNVEV (reference sequence). In nucleotides, the CDR3 is TGTGCCAGCAGTCCCCAGCGTGGCAATCAGCCCCAGCATTTT. It encodes CASSPQRGNQPQHF.

This sequence joins TRBV9 and TRBJ2-5; D might be TRBD1 (7 bases). V lost 4 bases and J 2 bases, leaving 15 bases between the germline ends. This CDR3 has 15 residues. Germline V CDR1 and CDR2: SGDLS, YYNGEE. CDR3 sequence reads: CASSTQGGRQETQYF. The CDR3 DNA is TGTGCCAGCAGCACTCAGGGGGGTCGGCAAGAGACCCAGTACTTC.

This chain uses TRBV2 with TRBJ1-6, with 9 bases lining up with TRBD1. Looked up from germline, CDR1 is SNHLY and CDR2 is FYNNEI. Trimming cost V 5 bases and J 9 bases; bases outside gene matches: 5. The CDR3 is 14 amino acids. CDR3 nucleotides: TGTGCCAGCAGTAGGGACAGGGAAGGTTCACCCCTCCACTTT. It translates to CASSRDREGSPLHF.

V and J are TRBV2 and TRBJ1-6; D is unresolved. The V end was cut by 8 bases, the J end by 0 bases, with 11 bases between. CDR1 is SNHLY, CDR2 FYNNEI, per germline. The CDR3 is 15 amino acids. Written as DNA, the CDR3 is TGTGCCAGCGACACCTCGAGCTCCTATAATTCACCCCTCCACTTT. This codes for CASDTSSSYNSPLHF.

This sequence joins TRBV6-5 and TRBJ1-2, with TRBD1 as a possible D gene (6 bases). The CDR3 extends over 15 amino acids. Germline V gene data show CDR1 as MNHEY and CDR2 as SVGAGI. Trimming shortened V by 4 bases and J by 5 bases, and 17 bases separated the two germline ends. The chain's CDR3 is CASSSQTGIRYGYTF. CDR3 DNA: TGTGCCAGCAGTTCACAAACAGGGATTAGGTATGGCTACACCTTC.

This clone was detected once. The chain carries TRBV19 and TRBJ2-3; the D is unclear. The CDR3 extends over 16 amino acids. Trimming left V 0 bases short and J 2 bases short, with 12 bases between. Germline V gives CDR1 LNHDA, CDR2 SQIVND (reference sequence). The CDR3 loop reads CASSIDSGWPTDTQYF. The CDR3 nucleotides are TGTGCCAGTAGTATAGACTCCGGGTGGCCCACAGATACGCAGTATTTT.

This chain joins TRBV30 and TRBJ2-1, with TRBD2 matching 12 bases. Germline V gene lookup returns CDR1 GTSNPN and CDR2 SVGIG (reference sequence). J gave up 14 bases and V 3 bases, and 2 bases lay outside the gene matches. The CDR3 loop spans 11 amino acids. CDR3 region: CAWRSSGGEFF. The CDR3, as DNA: TGTGCCTGGAGATCTAGCGGGGGGGAGTTCTTC.

This chain connects TRBV21-1 to TRBJ1-3; the tabulated D call, TRBD1, remains unverified against the DNA. TRBV21-1 is a documented pseudogene. CDR3 size: 17 residues. The CDR3 nucleotides read TGTGCCAGCAGCAAATGTCGAGACAGGGAAATGGGGAACACCATATATTTT. This codes for CASSKCRDREMGNTIYF.

The chain employs TRBV5-1 and TRBJ2-5, with a weak D call TRBD2 (5 bases). The CDR3 extends over 14 amino acids. Deletions cut 4 bases from V and 2 bases from J, with 12 bases between. CDR1 and CDR2 (germline): SGHRS, YFSETQ. Here the CDR3 reads CASSQPGSQETQYF. DNA for the CDR3: TGCGCCAGCAGCCAACCGGGATCACAAGAGACCCAGTACTTC. The variable domain in full, with the rest retrieved from reference TRBV5-1 and TRBJ2-5, is KAGVTQTPRYLIKTRGQQVTLSCSPISGHRSVSWYQQTPGQGLQFLFEYFSETQRNKGNFPGRFSGRQFSNSRSEMNVSTLELGDSALYLCASSQPGSQETQYFGPGTRLLVL.